This TCR beta chain emerged from a study of cytomegalovirus exposure and HLA in healthy donors. Germline values: CDR1 SGHNT, CDR2 YYREEE (reference sequence). CDR3 length: 14 residues. Deletions cut 2 bases from V and 2 bases from J, with 11 bases between. The study ran its PCR with 60 Vbeta and 13 Jbeta primers. Clones were sequenced by immunoSEQ multiplex PCR, and TCRdb holds only the in-frame ones, with some missing. The repertoire shows tens of thousands of clones; the top ten hold roughly 1.5%. The chain employs TRBV5-4 and TRBJ2-7; possibly TRBD2 for D (6 bases). This sequence was found in an older woman in good health and CMV-seronegative. Sequenced: PBMCs. This chain's CDR3 is CASSFGSGAYEQYF. The CDR3 coding sequence is TGTGCCAGCAGCTTTGGTAGCGGTGCCTACGAGCAGTACTTC.